This note documents a single T cell receptor (beta chain) sequence. This clone was seen only once. Its target antigen remains unknown. Qualities for individual bases were not recorded, and no much larger clone is one base off. TCRbeta CDR3 regions were amplified from genomic DNA by means of the immunoSEQ Assay, a bias-controlled multiplex PCR. For the original study's pipeline: The number of nucleated cells in each sample was estimated by amplification of reference gene primers within the assay. To quantify the absolute abundance of each unique TCRbeta CDR3 rearrangement, sequence reads were collapsed and filtered. For each sample, productive Simpson clonality was calculated as the square root of Simpson's diversity index across productive rearrangements. TCRdb took this table from immuneACCESS and kept in-frame rearrangements with V and J called. Such tables lack part of the clones; where checked against another copy, unresolved V genes explain under half of the gap, and the rest is unexplained. V and J calls and clone size follow that table, whereas D and trimming were derived from the DNA. In all, the sample holds fewer than 110,000 clones, and around 87% of those were seen once. The ten biggest clones cover around a tenth of the sample.

Relative to germline, V is missing 6 bases and J is missing 4 bases, with 8 bases of the junction outside any gene match. The CDR3 runs 15 residues from the cysteine to the phenylalanine. The only DNA kept is the CDR3, 45 bases in frame from the first base. Sequences MDHEN (CDR1) and SYDVKM (CDR2) are obtained from the germline V gene. Whole blood was collected in K2EDTA tubes by collaborating institutions according to the institutions' own protocols. For TCRbeta analysis, collaborators shipped samples in one of three forms: frozen whole blood, isolated PBMCs, or DNA extracted from either of those sample types. The sample belongs to a study of blood T cell repertoires in COVID-19 (dated by TCRdb to 2018 to 2021). Background for the entire study: The collaborator samples originated in the United States, Italy and Spain and spanned the acute and convalescent phases of COVID-19. The material from the prospective study consisted of cDNA or gDNA derived from T cells, B-cell-depleted T cells, or PBMCs. Deeply sampled blood TCRbeta repertoires from subjects exposed to, actively infected with, or recovered from COVID-19 were included in the dataset. The repertoires were made available in a free public database intended to serve as a resource for research on the immune response to SARS-CoV-2. Samples came from the ongoing ImmuneRACE study (first 160 participants) plus 1,254 subjects from 6 global collaborators. The sample metadata nearly always contained a de-identified subject ID, COVID-19 status, age in years and sex. HLA class I and class II types, where available, came from metadata supplied by the sample provider rather than from assay-based typing.

Broader findings and caveats from the paper: The quantity of clinical and demographic metadata differed by source and by participant and was supplied without curation.

The chain links TRBV28 with TRBJ1-2, with TRBD1 identical over 10 junction bases. This TCR derives from a woman aged 30 to 39 with acute or convalescent COVID-19. The sequencing input was peripheral blood. The CDR3 region reads CASRTRQGAIYGYTF. The sequence in DNA is TGTGCCAGCAGAACGCGACAGGGGGCAATCTATGGCTACACCTTC.